Shown below are 18 T cell receptor beta chains from a single sample sequenced in a study of T cells expressing NK-cell markers. TCRdb reanalyzed the 5' RACE reads, giving one entry per CDR3 protein sequence and no DNA. The table for this sample gives roughly 350,000 distinct CDR3 sequences. What was sequenced was blood T cells: a sorted CD56 or NKG2C T cell subset, CD4+ or CD8+ T cells, or bulk PBMC T cells (not recorded which). All receptors come from a man aged 18 to 70 in good health.

The genes are TRBV5-4 and TRBJ1-4; TCRdb selects TRBD1, and the lack of DNA leaves this call unchecked. The CDR3 covers 15 residues. In germline, CDR1 is SGHNT, CDR2 YYREEE (reference sequence). CDR3 region: CASSPGPNVREKLFF.

The chain uses TRBV5-1 and TRBJ1-1. Germline V gene lookup returns CDR1 SGHRS and CDR2 YFSETQ. CDR3 length: 16 amino acids. The CDR3 sequence is CASSLAYSRQNTEAFF.

This chain links TRBV4-2 with TRBJ2-1; the D call of TRBD2 rests on TCRdb alone, since no DNA is present to check it. The CDR3 length is 19 residues. Germline CDR1 reads LGHNA; CDR2 reads YNFKEQ. CDR3 region: CASSQVGLAGLSSYNEQFF.

This rearrangement joins TRBV18 to TRBJ1-5; TCRdb indicates TRBD1, and absent DNA this call remains unverified. CDR3 size: 15 residues. Germline loops: CDR1 KGHSH, CDR2 LQKENI. This CDR3 is CASSPNTGAGQPQHF.

The V gene is TRBV3-1, the J gene TRBJ1-2. CDR1 LGHDT and CDR2 YNNKEL come from the germline V gene (reference sequence). The CDR3 contains 15 residues. CDR3 protein: CASSPLGGRANGYTF. The whole variable domain, remainder taken from reference TRBV3-1 and TRBJ1-2, is DTAVSQTPKYLVTQMGNDKSIKCEQNLGHDTMYWYKQDSKKFLKIMFSYNNKELIINETVPNRFSPKSPDKAHLNLHINSLELGDSAVYFCASSPLGGRANGYTFGSGTRLTVV.

The J gene is TRBJ2-1, the V gene TRBV9; TCRdb's D call of TRBD1 is untestable without DNA. This CDR3 contains 16 residues. CDR1 is SGDLS and CDR2 is YYNGEE in the germline V gene. CDR3 region: CASSASVGGSYNEQFF.

The CDR3 loop is CASRRHTGETQYF. The V call is TRBV27, the J call TRBJ2-5; TCRdb calls TRBD1, which cannot be checked without DNA. Germline loops: CDR1 MNHEY, CDR2 SMNVEV (reference sequence). The CDR3 has 13 residues.

The chain is built from TRBV11-2 and TRBJ1-5. The CDR3 covers 13 residues. The germline V gene encodes CDR1 SGHAT and CDR2 FQNNGV. The CDR3 protein is CASSQWSNQPQHF.

This rearrangement joins TRBV5-1 to TRBJ2-7; the TCRdb D gene call, TRBD2, has no DNA to confirm it. Germline CDR1 reads SGHRS; CDR2 reads YFSETQ. This CDR3 region has 15 residues. The CDR3 sequence: CASSLEGNRLREQYF.

This sequence joins TRBV7-7 and TRBJ2-3; with no DNA, the TCRdb D assignment of TRBD1 cannot be verified. CDR3 length: 15 amino acids. Germline CDR1 reads SSHAT; CDR2 reads FNYEAQ (reference sequence). The CDR3 spells CASSQGTTLTDTQYF.

The gene calls are TRBV4-2 and TRBJ1-2; TCRdb calls TRBD1, which cannot be checked without DNA. Germline V gene sequence: CDR1 LGHNA, CDR2 YNFKEQ. The CDR3 has 14 amino acids. CDR3 loop: CASSQTSGTNGYTF.

This sequence joins TRBV6-5 and TRBJ1-2; the D call of TRBD1 rests on TCRdb alone, since no DNA is present to check it. This CDR3 region has 13 residues. Germline lookup yields CDR1 MNHEY and CDR2 SVGAGI. The CDR3 region is CASSYSTGYGYTF.

The chain has TRBV9 and TRBJ2-1. This CDR3 has 15 amino acids. From germline, CDR1 is SGDLS and CDR2 YYNGEE. CDR3 in amino acids: CASSVEGRLYNEQFF. Full variable domain (remainder filled in from reference TRBV9 and TRBJ2-1): DSGVTQTPKHLITATGQRVTLRCSPRSGDLSVYWYQQSLDQGLQFLIQYYNGEERAKGNILERFSAQQFPDLHSELNLSSLELGDSALYFCASSVEGRLYNEQFFGPGTRLTVL.

V is TRBV2 and J is TRBJ2-3; the D call of TRBD1 rests on TCRdb alone, since no DNA is present to check it. Germline loops: CDR1 SNHLY, CDR2 FYNNEI. The CDR3 totals 14 residues. The CDR3 spells CASSKGQGKDTQYF.

The chain links TRBV11-2 to TRBJ2-5; the TCRdb D gene call, TRBD2, has no DNA to confirm it. Germline CDR1 and CDR2: SGHAT and FQNNGV. The length of the CDR3 is 17 residues. The CDR3 sequence: CASSFQAGGAGEETQYF.

The rearrangement joins TRBV3-1 to TRBJ1-6; TCRdb outputs TRBD1, but without DNA this stays unchecked. Per germline, CDR1 LGHDT and CDR2 YNNKEL (reference sequence). The CDR3 totals 13 residues. CDR3 region: CASSPRGRGPLHF.

V is TRBV19 and J is TRBJ1-2; without DNA, the TCRdb call of TRBD1 cannot be checked. This CDR3 is built from 12 residues. CDR1 LNHDA and CDR2 SQIVND come from the germline V gene (reference sequence). This CDR3 reads CASGRGAYGYTF.

V and J are TRBV9 and TRBJ1-4; TCRdb returns TRBD1, unconfirmable since there is no DNA. The CDR3 covers 16 residues. From germline, CDR1 is SGDLS and CDR2 YYNGEE. This CDR3 reads CASSAHKTGGGEKLFF.